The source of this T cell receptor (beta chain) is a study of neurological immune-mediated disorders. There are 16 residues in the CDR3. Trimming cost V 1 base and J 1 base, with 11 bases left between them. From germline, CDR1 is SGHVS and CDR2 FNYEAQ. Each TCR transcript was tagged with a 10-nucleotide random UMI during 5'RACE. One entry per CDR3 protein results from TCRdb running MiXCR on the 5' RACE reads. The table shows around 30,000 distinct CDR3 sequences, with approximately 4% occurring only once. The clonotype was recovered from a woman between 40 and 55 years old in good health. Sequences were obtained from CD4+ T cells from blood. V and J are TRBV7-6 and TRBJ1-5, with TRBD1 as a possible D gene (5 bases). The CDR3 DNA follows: TGTGCCAGCAGCTTAGTCGCCGGGGACAGCAATCAGCCCCAGCATTTT. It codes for CASSLVAGDSNQPQHF. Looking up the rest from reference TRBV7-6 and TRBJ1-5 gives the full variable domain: GAGVSQSPRYKVTKRGQDVALRCDPISGHVSLYWYRQALGQGPEFLTYFNYEAQQDKSGLPNDRFSAERPEGSISTLTIQRTEQRDSAMYRCASSLVAGDSNQPQHFGDGTRLSIL.